Listed here are 20 T cell receptor beta chains from one sample, sequenced in a study. TCRdb fed the 5' RACE reads into MiXCR, producing one record per CDR3 protein. The sample lists nearly 55,000 distinct CDR3 sequences; about 25% were seen once. Input material: tumor-infiltrating naive CD4+ T cells sorted from the breast tumor. Subset denoted: naive CD4+ T cells, CD4+CD45RA+CD25-. The receptors come from a female donor with breast cancer.

This clonotype turned up a few times. Germline and junction disagree at one end, which may indicate a read error. V usage is TRBV5-1 and J usage is TRBJ2-2; D gene uncertain. Per the germline V gene, CDR1 is SGHRS and CDR2 is YFSETQ. CDR3 length equals 14 residues. The CDR3 DNA reads as TGCGCCAGCAGAAACTACTTGGGCACCGAGGAGCTGTTTTTT. Protein product: CASRNYLGTEELFF.

Note on this clonotype: Since the CDR3 does not end with the conserved phenylalanine or tryptophan, this likely comes from a read error. This chain joins TRBV6-2 or TRBV6-3 and TRBJ1-1; D gene ambiguous. With 3 bases removed from V and 4 bases from J, the gap between germline ends came to 12 bases. Looked up from germline, CDR1 is MNHEY and CDR2 is SVGEGT. The CDR3 extends over 14 amino acids. The DNA for the CDR3 is TGTGCCAGCAGTTATAAGGGATTGGTCACTGAAGCTTTCTCT. This gives the protein CASSYKGLVTEAFS.

The chain links TRBV20-1 to TRBJ2-3, with a weak D call TRBD2 (5 bases). The CDR3 runs 17 residues. Germline-derived CDR1 and CDR2 are DFQATT and SNEGSKA (reference sequence). Deletions cut 5 bases from V and 2 bases from J, with 23 bases between. The CDR3 DNA sequence: TGCAGTGCTGAACATACGGCAAGCGGAAGATTCACAGATACGCAGTATTTT. It is translated as CSAEHTASGRFTDTQYF.

V usage is TRBV5-1 and J usage is TRBJ2-7; 9 bases match TRBD2. CDR1 and CDR2 (germline): SGHRS, YFSETQ. This CDR3 comprises 15 residues. V gave up 2 bases and J gave up 3 bases; unmatched junction bases: 6. The CDR3 here is CASSFGAGGNYEQYF. CDR3 nucleotides: TGCGCCAGCAGCTTCGGAGCGGGAGGTAACTACGAGCAGTACTTC.

In its sample, this clonotype was seen a few times. The V and J genes are TRBV7-2 and TRBJ2-5; the match to TRBD2 covers 7 bases. V trimming: 4 bases; J trimming: 1 base; junction bases outside the gene matches: 6. From germline, CDR1 is SGHTA and CDR2 FQGNSA. The CDR3 has 15 residues. CDR3 region: CASSSGTTLQETQYF. The CDR3 nucleotides are TGTGCCAGCAGCTCCGGGACTACCCTCCAAGAGACCCAGTACTTC.

This clonotype was seen at least ten times. The rearrangement joins TRBV29-1 to TRBJ2-5; 8 nucleotides line up with TRBD1. Unmatched junction bases numbered 3, after V lost 5 bases and J lost 4 bases. Germline V gene sequence: CDR1 SQVTM, CDR2 ANQGSEA. The length of the CDR3 is 12 residues. CDR3 sequence reads: CSVSGGGETQYF. The CDR3, as DNA: TGCAGCGTTTCAGGGGGCGGAGAGACCCAGTACTTC. Together with reference TRBV29-1 and TRBJ2-5, the CDR3 gives the full variable domain: SAVISQKPSRDICQRGTSLTIQCQVDSQVTMMFWYRQQPGQSLTLIATANQGSEATYESGFVIDKFPISRPNLTFSTLTVSNMSPEDSSIYLCSVSGGGETQYFGPGTRLLVL.

As for this clonotype: The junction differs from germline at one of its ends, possibly a read error. V is TRBV5-1 and J is TRBJ2-1; 7 nucleotides match TRBD1. The V gene's germline CDR1 is SGHRS and CDR2 YFSETQ. The CDR3 is 17 residues long. In nucleotides, the CDR3 is TGCGCCAGCAGCTTAGGGGGCAGGGCCAATTTCTACAATGAGCAGATCTTC. Translating gives CASSLGGRANFYNEQIF. Full variable domain (missing parts from reference TRBV5-1 and TRBJ2-1): KAGVTQTPRYLIKTRGQQVTLSCSPISGHRSVSWYQQTPGQGLQFLFEYFSETQRNKGNFPGRFSGRQFSNSRSEMNVSTLELGDSALYLCASSLGGRANFYNEQIFGPGTRLTVL.

The chain uses TRBV20-1 and TRBJ2-1; 9 bases fit TRBD2. V lost 3 bases, J lost 8 bases, and 8 bases stayed unmatched. CDR3 length: 14 amino acids. Looked up from germline, CDR1 is DFQATT and CDR2 is SNEGSKA (reference sequence). The CDR3 nucleotides read TGCAGTGCTAGTCTCCCTAGCGGGATCTATGAGCAGTTCTTC. Translating gives CSASLPSGIYEQFF.

The sample holds a few counts of this clonotype. J is TRBJ1-5 and V is TRBV7-2, with D hard to call. The length of the CDR3 is 15 residues. Trimming pared 0 bases from V and 5 bases from J, leaving 11 bases between. The germline gives CDR1 SGHTA, CDR2 FQGNSA. CDR3 sequence reads: CASSLADGSYQPQHF. CDR3 bases: TGTGCCAGCAGCTTAGCGGACGGCTCATATCAGCCCCAGCATTTT.

The chain links TRBV30 to TRBJ2-1; D is unresolved. The CDR3 runs 14 residues. V lost 2 bases to trimming and J lost 4 bases, with 12 bases between them. The germline V gene encodes CDR1 GTSNPN and CDR2 SVGIG (reference sequence). CDR3 sequence reads: CAWSLHRAYNEQFF. CDR3 sequence (DNA): TGTGCCTGGAGTCTCCATCGGGCGTACAATGAGCAGTTCTTC.

A remark on this clonotype: A read error may produce the germline difference seen at one junction end. The chain employs TRBV29-1 and TRBJ2-7; D is ambiguous. In germline, CDR1 is SQVTM, CDR2 ANQGSEA. The CDR3 is made up of 11 amino acids. CDR3 sequence: CSVESTGEKYF. CDR3 DNA: TGCAGCGTTGAATCTACCGGCGAGAAGTACTTC.

The table lists this clonotype with a few counts. The rearrangement uses TRBV5-1 and TRBJ2-1, with TRBD1 matching 7 bases. The J segment lost 7 bases and the V segment lost 7 bases, leaving 11 bases of the junction unmatched. Germline V CDR1 and CDR2: SGHRS, YFSETQ. CDR3 length: 14 amino acids. CDR3 region: CASHPGTEKNEQFF. The CDR3 DNA reads as TGCGCCAGCCACCCCGGGACAGAAAAAAATGAGCAGTTCTTC.

Sample share makes this clonotype medium-sized (0.01 to 0.1%). The chain couples TRBV9 to TRBJ1-2, with D hard to call. The germline V gene has CDR1 SGDLS and CDR2 YYNGEE. V was shortened by 4 bases and J by 4 bases, with 11 bases between the two germline ends. This CDR3 has 13 residues. The CDR3 loop reads CASSPLAGYGYTF. The CDR3 DNA follows: TGTGCCAGCAGCCCCTTGGCCGGCTATGGCTACACCTTC.

As concerns this clonotype: Sequence at one end of the junction differs from germline and may be a read error. The chain has TRBV20-1 and TRBJ2-7, with 8 bases fitting TRBD2. This CDR3 spans 13 amino acids. The germline CDR1 and CDR2 sequences are DFQATT and SNEGSKA (reference sequence). CDR3 amino acids: CSARTSGSYERYF. Written as DNA, the CDR3 is TGCAGTGCTAGAACTAGCGGATCCTACGAGCGGTACTTC.

The chain recombines TRBV10-1 with TRBJ2-1; TRBD2 matches at 10 bases. V lost 4 bases and J lost 6; bases outside the gene matches: 3. CDR1 is WNHNN and CDR2 is SYGVQD in the germline V gene (reference sequence). The CDR3 loop spans 14 amino acids. CDR3: CASSGASGSNEQFF. As DNA, the CDR3 is TGCGCCAGCAGTGGAGCTAGCGGGAGCAATGAGCAGTTCTTC.

This clonotype is deemed medium-sized. The chain combines TRBV5-1 with TRBJ2-3, with 7 bases fitting TRBD1. Germline V lookup: CDR1 SGHRS, CDR2 YFSETQ. This CDR3 region has 15 residues. The J segment lost 2 bases and the V segment lost 3 bases, leaving 6 bases of the junction unmatched. The CDR3 sequence: CASSYRDSPTDTQYF. Written as DNA, the CDR3 is TGCGCCAGCAGCTACCGGGACAGTCCCACAGATACGCAGTATTTT.

This clonotype has just a few counts. The chain links TRBV25-1 to TRBJ2-7; 7 bases line up with TRBD1. With 8 bases clipped from V and 3 bases from J, the junction kept 7 bases outside the gene matches. The CDR3 runs to 13 residues. Germline V CDR1 and CDR2: MGHDK, SYGVNS. The CDR3 DNA is TGTGCCAGCCTCGGGACAGACCACTACGAGCAGTACTTC. As protein: CASLGTDHYEQYF.

V usage is TRBV7-3 and J usage is TRBJ2-7; perhaps TRBD2 as D (6 bases). Between the trimmed V and J ends, which lost 4 bases and 3 bases, there was a span of 16 bases. The CDR3 totals 15 residues. Germline V gene sequence: CDR1 SGHTA, CDR2 FQGTGA. CDR3 DNA sequence: TGTGCCAGCAGCTCACTTCGGGAGAAGGGCTACGAGCAGTACTTC. This translates into CASSSLREKGYEQYF. The full variable domain, completed using reference TRBV7-3 and TRBJ2-7, is GAGVSQTPSNKVTEKGKYVELRCDPISGHTALYWYRQSLGQGPEFLIYFQGTGAADDSGLPNDRFFAVRPEGSVSTLKIQRTERGDSAVYLCASSSLREKGYEQYFGPGTRLTVT.

The chain carries TRBV5-1 and TRBJ2-7, with D perhaps matching TRBD1 or TRBD2 (7 bases each). Per the germline V gene, CDR1 is SGHRS and CDR2 is YFSETQ. The CDR3 runs 15 residues. Trimming took off 5 bases at V and 5 bases at J, with 20 bases between the two ends. In DNA form, the CDR3 reads TGCGCCAGCAGTCCTGTGGGAGGGGGCGTGAACGAGCAGTACTTC. This translates into CASSPVGGGVNEQYF. The full variable domain, with the rest looked up from reference TRBV5-1 and TRBJ2-7, is KAGVTQTPRYLIKTRGQQVTLSCSPISGHRSVSWYQQTPGQGLQFLFEYFSETQRNKGNFPGRFSGRQFSNSRSEMNVSTLELGDSALYLCASSPVGGGVNEQYFGPGTRLTVT.

This clonotype was found a few times. This chain links TRBV11-2 with TRBJ1-1; D not certain. The CDR3 spans 13 residues. V was pared by 4 bases and J by 11 bases, with 17 bases between. Germline CDR1 reads SGHAT; CDR2 reads FQNNGV. Written as DNA, the CDR3 is TGTGCCAGCAGCTCTGGGCAGTGGGAAGCGGCTTTCTTT. Its translation: CASSSGQWEAAFF.